A selection of T cell receptor beta chains follows, all from one sample in a study of PD-1 blockade in mismatch repair-deficient tumors. Some clones are missing from TCRdb's copy, which holds only in-frame ones; the method was immunoSEQ multiplex PCR. This repertoire shows roughly 120,000 clones, 65% to 80% found once; its top ten account for roughly 4.5%. Source: peripheral blood, taken roughly 13 months after starting pembrolizumab. Receptors were obtained from an adult with mismatch repair-deficient cancer. Both conserved end residues are part of each CDR3. D genes are given only for firm matches. For some rows the clone size is stated as once, few or many, or as a class when expanded; others skip it.

d_call,clone_size,v_call,j_call,cdr3_aa,cdr3_nt
NA,NA,TRBV11-3,TRBJ2-3,CASSLTSWDTQYF,TGTGCCAGCAGCTTAACTAGTTGGGATACGCAGTATTTT
TRBD1,NA,TRBV25-1,TRBJ2-5,CASSDPRDRGRETQYF,TGTGCCAGCAGTGATCCCCGAGACAGGGGGCGGGAGACCCAGTACTTC
TRBD2,NA,TRBV7-8,TRBJ2-3,CASRSDRSSGNLRADTQYF,TGTGCCAGCAGGTCAGATCGGTCTAGCGGGAATCTTCGGGCTGATACGCAGTATTTT
NA,few,TRBV9,TRBJ1-1,CASSVQGKTEAFF,TGTGCCAGCAGCGTTCAGGGAAAAACTGAAGCTTTCTTT
NA,NA,TRBV5-1,TRBJ2-5,CASSLGGAPGFETQYF,TGCGCCAGCAGCTTGGGGGGCGCGCCGGGGTTTGAGACCCAGTACTTC
NA,NA,TRBV6-5,TRBJ1-2,CASSYFEGYGYTF,TGTGCCAGCAGTTACTTCGAAGGCTATGGCTACACCTTC
TRBD2,NA,TRBV7-9,TRBJ2-1,CASSASGQYNEQFF,TGTGCCAGCAGTGCTAGCGGACAATACAATGAGCAGTTCTTC
NA,NA,TRBV9,TRBJ2-7,CASILWYEQYF,TGTGCCAGCATCCTGTGGTACGAGCAGTACTTC
NA,NA,TRBV29-1,TRBJ2-3,CSVEGGLSSTDTQYF,TGCAGCGTTGAAGGAGGTCTTAGTAGCACAGATACGCAGTATTTT
NA,NA,TRBV30,TRBJ1-5,CAWSDTRIQPQHF,TGTGCCTGGAGTGACACGCGGATCCAGCCCCAGCATTTT
NA,NA,TRBV7-9,TRBJ2-5,CASSLEGRVETQYF,TGTGCCAGCAGCTTAGAGGGCAGGGTCGAGACCCAGTACTTC
NA,NA,TRBV30,TRBJ1-1,CAWASRTEAFF,TGTGCCTGGGCTAGTCGGACTGAAGCTTTCTTT
NA,NA,TRBV11-1,TRBJ2-3,CASSWGATSTDTQYF,TGTGCCAGTAGCTGGGGGGCAACTAGCACAGATACGCAGTATTTT
NA,few,TRBV5-1,TRBJ2-2,CASSLNTNTGELFF,TGCGCCAGCAGCTTGAATACGAACACCGGGGAGCTGTTTTTT
NA,NA,TRBV6-5,TRBJ2-7,CASSYDRDLYEQYF,TGTGCCAGCAGTTACGACCGGGATCTCTACGAGCAGTACTTC